The clone carrying this T cell receptor (beta chain) came up many times. Its matching antigen is unknown. This specimen comes from a study of T cell repertoires in cytomegalovirus infection. Study in general: From public TCR beta signatures came an indication of both CMV infection and matching HLA type.

General observations from the study: Using cumulative public TCR beta family frequency, the authors identified those who carried CMV together with the relevant HLA. It was HLA-C-restricted CMV-specific TCR beta clonotypes that dominated the response ex vivo.

In TCRdb, the reads were re-called with MiXCR into one record per CDR3 protein. Among about 300,000 distinct CDR3 sequences, 8% to 10% were seen once, and the ten largest hold around 2.5%. This CDR3 has 14 residues. V lost 6 bases and J 5 bases, leaving 16 bases between the germline ends. Germline V CDR1 and CDR2: MDHEN, SYDVKM. The chain joins TRBV28 to TRBJ2-5; D gene ambiguous. This receptor was taken from a human donor in good health (CMV status not recorded). Some clones in this sample may be carry-over from other donors' samples. The sequenced material came from PBMCs. The DNA for the CDR3 is TGTGCCAGCAGGGTTCCTAGGGTTCGCGAGACCCAGTACTTC. It is translated as CASRVPRVRETQYF.